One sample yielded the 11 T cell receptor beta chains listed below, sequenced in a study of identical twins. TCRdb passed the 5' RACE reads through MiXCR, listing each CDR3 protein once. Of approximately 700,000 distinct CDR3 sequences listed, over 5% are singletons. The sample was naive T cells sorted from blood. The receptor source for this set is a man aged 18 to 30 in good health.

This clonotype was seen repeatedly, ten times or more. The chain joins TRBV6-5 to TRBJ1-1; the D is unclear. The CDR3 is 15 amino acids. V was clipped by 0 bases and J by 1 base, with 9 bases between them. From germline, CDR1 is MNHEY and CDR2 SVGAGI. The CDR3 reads CASSYSGSGNTEAFF. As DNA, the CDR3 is TGTGCCAGCAGTTACTCTGGGTCTGGGAACACTGAAGCTTTCTTT.

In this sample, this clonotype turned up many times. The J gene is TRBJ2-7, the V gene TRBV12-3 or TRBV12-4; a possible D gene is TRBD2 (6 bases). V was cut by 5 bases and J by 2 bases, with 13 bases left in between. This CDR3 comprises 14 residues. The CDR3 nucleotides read TGTGCCAGCAGTCCTCCGGGACTCGCCTACGAGCAGTACTTC. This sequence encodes CASSPPGLAYEQYF.

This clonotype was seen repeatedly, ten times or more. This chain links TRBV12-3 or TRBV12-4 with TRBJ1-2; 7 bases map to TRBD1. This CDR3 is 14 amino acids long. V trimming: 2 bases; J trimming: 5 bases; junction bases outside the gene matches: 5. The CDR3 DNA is TGTGCCAGCAGTTTAACCACACAGGGGTATGGCTACACCTTC. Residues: CASSLTTQGYGYTF.

Here the CDR3 DNA reads TGTGCCAGCAGCCCTGGGACAACCAATCAGCCCCAGCATTTT. This codes for CASSPGTTNQPQHF. The chain links TRBV6-1 to TRBJ1-5, with D maybe TRBD1 (6 bases). The germline V gene encodes CDR1 MNHNS and CDR2 SASEGT. V was cut by 6 bases and J by 3 bases, with 12 bases left in between. The CDR3 spans 14 residues.

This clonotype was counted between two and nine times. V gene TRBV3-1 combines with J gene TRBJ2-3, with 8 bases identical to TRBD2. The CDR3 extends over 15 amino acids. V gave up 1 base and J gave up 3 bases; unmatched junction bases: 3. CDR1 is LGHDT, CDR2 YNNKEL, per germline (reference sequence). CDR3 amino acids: CASSQAGGPTDTQYF. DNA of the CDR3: TGTGCCAGCAGCCAAGCGGGAGGGCCAACAGATACGCAGTATTTT.

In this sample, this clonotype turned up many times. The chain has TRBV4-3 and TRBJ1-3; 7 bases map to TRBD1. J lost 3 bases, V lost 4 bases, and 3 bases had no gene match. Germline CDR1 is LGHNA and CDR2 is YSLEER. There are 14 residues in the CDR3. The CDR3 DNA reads TGCGCCAGCAGCCTAGACAGGGTTGGAAACACCATATATTTT. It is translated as CASSLDRVGNTIYF.

The CDR3: CASSVRLAFQETQYF. CDR3 DNA: TGTGCCAGCAGCGTGCGCCTAGCGTTCCAAGAGACCCAGTACTTC. The J gene is TRBJ2-5, the V gene TRBV7-2, with D perhaps matching TRBD2 (6 bases). The CDR3 consists of 15 residues. The V end was cut by 5 bases, the J end by 1 base, with 14 bases between. In germline, CDR1 is SGHTA, CDR2 FQGNSA.

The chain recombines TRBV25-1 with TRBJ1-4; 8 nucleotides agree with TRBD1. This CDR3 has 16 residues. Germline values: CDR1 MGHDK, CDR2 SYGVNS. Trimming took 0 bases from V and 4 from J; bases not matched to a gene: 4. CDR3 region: CASSEYRTGINEKLFF. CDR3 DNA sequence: TGTGCCAGCAGTGAATACCGGACAGGGATTAATGAAAAACTGTTTTTT.

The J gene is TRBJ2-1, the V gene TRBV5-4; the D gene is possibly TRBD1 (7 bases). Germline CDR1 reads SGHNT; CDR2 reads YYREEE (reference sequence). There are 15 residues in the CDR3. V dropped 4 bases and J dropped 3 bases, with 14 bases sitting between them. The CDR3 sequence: CASSQGGQNYNEQFF. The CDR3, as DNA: TGTGCCAGCAGCCAGGGGGGACAGAACTACAATGAGCAGTTCTTC.

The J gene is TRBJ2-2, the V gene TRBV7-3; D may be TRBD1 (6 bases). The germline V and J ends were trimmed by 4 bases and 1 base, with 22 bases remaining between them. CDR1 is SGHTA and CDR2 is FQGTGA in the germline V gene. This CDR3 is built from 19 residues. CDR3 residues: CASSSVLGASDGNTGELFF. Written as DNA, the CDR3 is TGTGCCAGCAGCTCCGTATTGGGGGCTTCGGACGGGAACACCGGGGAGCTGTTTTTT.

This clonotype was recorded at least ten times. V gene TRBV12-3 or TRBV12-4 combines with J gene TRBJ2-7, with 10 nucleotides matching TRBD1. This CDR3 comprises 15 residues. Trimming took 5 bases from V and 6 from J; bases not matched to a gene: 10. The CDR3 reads CASSGAGTGATEQYF. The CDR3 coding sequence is TGTGCCAGCAGTGGGGCTGGGACAGGGGCTACCGAGCAGTACTTC.